This section outlines one T cell receptor (beta chain) sequence together with its context. Clones were read by immunoSEQ multiplex PCR, and TCRdb kept only the in-frame ones, dropping some. Of around 150,000 clones in the sample, about 78% were seen once. This entry comes from a study of PD-1 blockade in classical Hodgkin lymphoma. The trim removed 0 bases at V and 5 bases at J, leaving 3 bases unmatched. CDR3 length: 15 amino acids. The germline gives CDR1 SGHRS, CDR2 YFSETQ. Autologous stem cell transplantation was followed by relapse in every patient, and brentuximab vedotin exposure varied. The starting material was peripheral blood mononuclear cells (PBMCs), obtained before the second cycle of nivolumab. This clonotype was sampled from a human donor with classical Hodgkin lymphoma. The chain is built from TRBV5-1 and TRBJ1-4; TRBD1 agrees at 8 bases. The CDR3 DNA reads TGCGCCAGCAGCTTGGGGGACAGGATCAATGAAAAACTGTTTTTT. This sequence encodes CASSLGDRINEKLFF.